A selection of T cell receptor beta chains follows, all from one sample in a study of naive and memory T cell subsets. TCRdb ran MiXCR on the UMI-ligation and nested PCR reads and lists one entry per CDR3 protein. The sample lists under 100,000 distinct CDR3 sequences; 5.5% to 8.5% were seen once. Sequenced: central memory CD4+ T cells from blood. The receptors were gathered from a human donor in good health. The CDR3 runs from the conserved cysteine through the conserved F or W. D genes are given only for firm matches. Clone size is not always given. Where it is, it says once, few, many or a class for expanded clones.

d_gene,abundance,v_gene,j_gene,CDR3aa,CDR3nt
TRBD1,many,TRBV7-9,TRBJ1-2,CASRLDRDSLGYTF,TGTGCCAGCAGGCTAGACAGGGACTCTCTCGGCTACACCTTC
TRBD1,many,TRBV7-2,TRBJ2-1,CASSLEGQAYNEQFF,TGTGCCAGCAGCTTAGAGGGACAGGCCTACAATGAGCAGTTCTTC
TRBD2,few,TRBV30,TRBJ2-1,CALEREGHNEQFF,TGTGCACTTGAGCGGGAGGGTCACAATGAGCAGTTCTTC
.,few,TRBV23-1,TRBJ2-2,CASSRNPVLTHATGGLFF,TGCGCCAGCAGTAGAAACCCTGTCCTGACACACGCCACCGGGGGGCTGTTTTTT
.,few,TRBV18,TRBJ2-3,CASSPPGGASTDTQYF,TGTGCCAGCTCACCACCTGGCGGGGCTAGCACAGATACGCAGTATTTT
.,many,TRBV2,TRBJ2-2,CASSEALVLFF,TGTGCCAGCAGTGAAGCGCTGGTGCTGTTTTTT
.,many,TRBV12-3/TRBV12-4,TRBJ1-6,CASSQPKASYNSPLHF,TGTGCCAGCAGTCAGCCGAAGGCCTCCTATAATTCACCCCTCCACTTT
.,.,TRBV5-1,TRBJ2-3,CASSLESITDTQYF,TGCGCCAGCAGCTTGGAGTCAATCACAGATACGCAGTATTTT
TRBD2,once,TRBV7-2,TRBJ2-7,CASSFKAGSPGVRF,TGTGCCAGCAGCTTTAAAGCGGGGTCCCCGGGGGTCCGCTTC
.,few,TRBV28,TRBJ1-4,CASSPGRSNEKLFF,TGTGCCAGCAGTCCAGGACGGTCTAATGAAAAACTGTTTTTT
.,few,TRBV6-2/TRBV6-3,TRBJ1-5,CASKDAGALDNQPQHF,TGTGCCAGCAAAGATGCAGGGGCACTCGACAATCAGCCCCAGCATTTT
.,many,TRBV3-1,TRBJ2-2,CASSRNTGELFF,TGTGCCAGCAGTCGGAACACCGGGGAGCTGTTTTTT
.,.,TRBV6-5,TRBJ1-2,CASRGSGLNYGYTF,TGTGCCAGCAGAGGTTCAGGACTTAACTATGGCTACACCTTC
.,many,TRBV4-3,TRBJ2-5,CASSQDWRMAQYF,TGCGCCAGCAGCCAAGATTGGAGGATGGCCCAGTACTTC
TRBD1,many,TRBV18,TRBJ1-2,CASSPVPGQGAQAHGYTF,TGTGCCAGCTCACCCGTCCCGGGACAGGGAGCCCAAGCCCATGGCTACACCTTC
TRBD1,many,TRBV3-1,TRBJ1-1,CASSPDRVAEAFF,TGTGCCAGCAGCCCGGACAGGGTGGCTGAAGCTTTCTTT
.,many,TRBV7-2,TRBJ1-1,CASSSRLNTEAFF,TGTGCCAGCAGCAGCCGGCTGAACACTGAAGCTTTCTTT
.,few,TRBV2,TRBJ2-1,CASSETFLKFF,TGTGCCAGCAGTGAGACCTTTCTCAAGTTCTTC
TRBD2,few,TRBV5-4,TRBJ2-1,CASSDRTSGSFNEQFF,TGTGCCAGCAGCGATCGGACTAGCGGGAGTTTTAATGAGCAGTTCTTC
TRBD2,.,TRBV20-1,TRBJ2-2,CSARQTLAGGVTGELFF,TGCAGTGCTAGACAAACCCTAGCGGGAGGTGTCACCGGGGAGCTGTTTTTT
.,many,TRBV6-2/TRBV6-3,TRBJ1-2,CASSYNGAGGYTF,TGTGCCAGCAGTTACAATGGGGCCGGTGGCTACACCTTC